The 5 T cell receptor beta chains below were found in one sample sequenced in a study of cytomegalovirus exposure and HLA in healthy donors. The PCR contained 60 Vbeta and 13 Jbeta primers. Clones were sequenced by immunoSEQ multiplex PCR, and TCRdb holds only the in-frame ones, with some missing. Counted here are under 200,000 clones, about 76% occurring once; the ten biggest clones make up roughly 7.4%. Specimen: PBMCs. Receptor source: a male donor in good health and CMV-seropositive.

This chain joins TRBV5-5 and TRBJ2-7, with 8 positions matching TRBD2. The CDR3 totals 15 residues. Germline-derived CDR1 and CDR2 are SGHKS and YYEKEE (reference sequence). The V and J ends lost 1 base and 2 bases, in that order; junction bases with no gene match: 5. The CDR3 loop reads CASSLSAGAPYEQYF. CDR3 coding DNA: TGTGCCAGCAGCTTGTCAGCGGGGGCCCCCTACGAGCAGTACTTC.

This clone showed up just once. The chain has TRBV7-6 and TRBJ2-2; TRBD1 agrees at 12 bases. Germline CDR1 is SGHVS and CDR2 is FNYEAQ. The CDR3 is 17 residues long. Trimming cost V 3 bases and J 4 bases; bases outside gene matches: 6. The CDR3 is CASSFGGGQGATGELFF. CDR3 sequence (DNA): TGTGCCAGCAGCTTTGGAGGGGGACAGGGGGCCACCGGGGAGCTGTTTTTT.

This chain links TRBV7-9 with TRBJ2-7; TRBD2 agrees at 8 bases. Losses at the gene ends were 5 bases for V and 2 bases for J; bases not matched to a gene: 2. The germline gives CDR1 SEHNR, CDR2 FQNEAQ (reference sequence). This CDR3 spans 13 amino acids. In DNA, the CDR3 is TGTGCCAGCAGCCGGGGGGGGCCCTACGAGCAGTACTTC. It yields the protein CASSRGGPYEQYF.

The chain joins TRBV7-8 to TRBJ1-1, with D tentatively TRBD1 (5 bases). Trimming shortened V by 0 bases and J by 3 bases, and 17 bases separated the two germline ends. This CDR3 is 17 amino acids long. Germline V CDR1 and CDR2: SGHVS, FQNEAQ. Here the CDR3 DNA reads TGTGCCAGCAGCTTAGCCTTTTCTAACCCGGGGGACACTGAAGCTTTCTTT. As protein: CASSLAFSNPGDTEAFF.

The J gene is TRBJ1-6, the V gene TRBV30, with a tentative D call TRBD1 (5 bases). Trimming cost V 5 bases and J 8 bases, with 7 bases left between them. The CDR3 has 11 amino acids. Germline lookup yields CDR1 GTSNPN and CDR2 SVGIG (reference sequence). As DNA, the CDR3 is TGTGCCTGGTCCAGGGATTCACCCCTCCACTTT. It yields the protein CAWSRDSPLHF.